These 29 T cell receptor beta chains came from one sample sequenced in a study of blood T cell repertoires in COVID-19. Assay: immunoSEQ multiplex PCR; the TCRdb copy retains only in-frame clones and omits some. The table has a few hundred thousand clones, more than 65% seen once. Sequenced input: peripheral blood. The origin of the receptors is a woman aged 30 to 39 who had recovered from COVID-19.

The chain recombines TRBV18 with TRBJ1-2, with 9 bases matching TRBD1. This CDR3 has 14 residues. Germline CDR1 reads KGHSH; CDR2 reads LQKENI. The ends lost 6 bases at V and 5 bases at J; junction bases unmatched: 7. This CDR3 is CASSPGTGSYGYTF. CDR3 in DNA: TGTGCCAGCTCGCCCGGGACAGGGAGTTATGGCTACACCTTC.

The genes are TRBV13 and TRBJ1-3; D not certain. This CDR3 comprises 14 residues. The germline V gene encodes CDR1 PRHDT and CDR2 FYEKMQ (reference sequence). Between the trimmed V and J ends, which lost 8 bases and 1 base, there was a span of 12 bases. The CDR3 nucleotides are TGTGCCAGCCGAGCCCGGGGTTCTGGAAACACCATATATTTT. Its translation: CASRARGSGNTIYF.

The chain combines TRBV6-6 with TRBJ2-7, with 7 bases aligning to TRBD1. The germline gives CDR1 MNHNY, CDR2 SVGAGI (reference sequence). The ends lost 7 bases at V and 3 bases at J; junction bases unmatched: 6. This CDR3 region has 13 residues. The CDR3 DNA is TGTGCCAGCACCCGACAGGGCCTCTACGAGCAGTACTTC. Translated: CASTRQGLYEQYF.

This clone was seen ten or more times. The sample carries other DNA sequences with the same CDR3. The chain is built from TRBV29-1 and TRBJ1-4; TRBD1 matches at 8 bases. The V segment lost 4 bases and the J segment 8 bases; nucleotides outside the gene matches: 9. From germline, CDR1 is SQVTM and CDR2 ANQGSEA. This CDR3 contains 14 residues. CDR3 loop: CSVVPQGAGEKLFF. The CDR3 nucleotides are TGCAGCGTTGTACCGCAGGGGGCTGGGGAAAAACTGTTTTTT.

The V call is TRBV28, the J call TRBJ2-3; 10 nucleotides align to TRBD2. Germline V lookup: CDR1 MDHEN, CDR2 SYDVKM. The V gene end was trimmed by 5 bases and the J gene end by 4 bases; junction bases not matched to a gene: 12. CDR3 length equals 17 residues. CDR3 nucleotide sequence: TGTGCCAGCAGTCACGCCCTAGCGGGAGTACAGCCAGATACGCAGTATTTT. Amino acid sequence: CASSHALAGVQPDTQYF.

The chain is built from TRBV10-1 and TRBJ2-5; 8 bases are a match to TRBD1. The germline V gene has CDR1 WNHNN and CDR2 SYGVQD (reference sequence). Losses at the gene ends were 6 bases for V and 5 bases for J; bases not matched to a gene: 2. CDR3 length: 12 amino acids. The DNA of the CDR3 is TGCGCCAGCAGCCGGGACAGGGAGACCCAGTACTTC. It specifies CASSRDRETQYF.

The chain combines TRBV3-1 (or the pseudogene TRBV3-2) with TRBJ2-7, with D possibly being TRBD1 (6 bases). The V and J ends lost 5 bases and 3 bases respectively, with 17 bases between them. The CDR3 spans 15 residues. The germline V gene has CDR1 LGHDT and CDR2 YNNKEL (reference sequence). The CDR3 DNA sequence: TGTGCCAGCAGCTATAACTCTGGGGGCTACTACGAGCAGTACTTC. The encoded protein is CASSYNSGGYYEQYF.

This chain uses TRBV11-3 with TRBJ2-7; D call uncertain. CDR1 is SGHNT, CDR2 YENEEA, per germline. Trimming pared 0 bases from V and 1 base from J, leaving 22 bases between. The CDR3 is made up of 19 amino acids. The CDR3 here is CASSLENPVDTGLSYEQYF. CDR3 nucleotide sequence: TGTGCCAGCAGCTTAGAGAACCCCGTCGACACTGGTCTTTCCTACGAGCAGTACTTC.

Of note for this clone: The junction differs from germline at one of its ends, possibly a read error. The CDR3 DNA follows: TGTGCCAGCAGCGAAGAGAGGGGACAGCATTACGAGCAGTACTTC. The encoded protein is CASSEERGQHYEQYF. The chain has TRBV3-1 (or the pseudogene TRBV3-2) and TRBJ2-7, with 7 bases matching TRBD1. Per germline, CDR1 LGHDT and CDR2 YNNKEL (reference sequence). The CDR3 extends over 15 amino acids.

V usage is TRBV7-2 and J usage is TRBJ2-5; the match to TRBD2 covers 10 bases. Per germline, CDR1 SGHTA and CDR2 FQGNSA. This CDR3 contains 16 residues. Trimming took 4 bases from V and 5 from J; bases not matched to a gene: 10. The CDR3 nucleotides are TGTGCCAGCAGCTCCTTAAGCGGGAGGGCCGGGGAGACCCAGTACTTC. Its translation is CASSSLSGRAGETQYF.

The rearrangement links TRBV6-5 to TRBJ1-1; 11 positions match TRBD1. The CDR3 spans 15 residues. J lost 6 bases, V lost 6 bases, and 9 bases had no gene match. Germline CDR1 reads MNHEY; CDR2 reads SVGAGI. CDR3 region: CASSVNPGQGAEAFF. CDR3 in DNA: TGTGCCAGCAGCGTTAATCCGGGACAGGGGGCTGAAGCTTTCTTT.

The CDR3 is CASSLEAGRPTEAFF. The CDR3 nucleotides read TGCGCCAGCAGCTTGGAGGCAGGCAGACCCACTGAAGCTTTCTTT. The V call is TRBV5-1, the J call TRBJ1-1; D is unclear. V was clipped by 0 bases and J by 4 bases, with 13 bases between them. Germline CDR1 is SGHRS and CDR2 is YFSETQ. CDR3 length: 15 amino acids.

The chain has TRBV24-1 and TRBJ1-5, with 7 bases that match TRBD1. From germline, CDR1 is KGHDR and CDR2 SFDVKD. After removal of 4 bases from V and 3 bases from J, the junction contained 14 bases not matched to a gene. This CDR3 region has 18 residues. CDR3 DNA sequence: TGTGCCACCAGTGACCCCTCGACAGGGTGGGTTTCCAATCAGCCCCAGCATTTT. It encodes CATSDPSTGWVSNQPQHF.

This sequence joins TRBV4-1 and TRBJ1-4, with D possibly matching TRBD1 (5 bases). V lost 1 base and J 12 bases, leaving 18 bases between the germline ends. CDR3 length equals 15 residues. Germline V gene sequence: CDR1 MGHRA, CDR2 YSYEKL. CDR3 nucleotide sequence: TGCGCCAGCAGCCAAGTTGGGGGGACCGATATTCAACTGTTTTTT. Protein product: CASSQVGGTDIQLFF.

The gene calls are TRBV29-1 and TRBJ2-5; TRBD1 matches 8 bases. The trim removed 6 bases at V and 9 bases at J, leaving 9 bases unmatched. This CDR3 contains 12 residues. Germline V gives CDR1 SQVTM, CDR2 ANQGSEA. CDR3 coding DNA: TGCAGCGTAAAGACAGGGGAGCGGTCCCAGTACTTC. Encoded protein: CSVKTGERSQYF.

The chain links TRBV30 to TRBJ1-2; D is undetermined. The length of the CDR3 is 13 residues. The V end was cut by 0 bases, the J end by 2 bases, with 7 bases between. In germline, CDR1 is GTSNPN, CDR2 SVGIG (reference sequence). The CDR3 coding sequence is TGTGCCTGGAGTGTCGGCAGGAACTATGGCTACACCTTC. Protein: CAWSVGRNYGYTF.

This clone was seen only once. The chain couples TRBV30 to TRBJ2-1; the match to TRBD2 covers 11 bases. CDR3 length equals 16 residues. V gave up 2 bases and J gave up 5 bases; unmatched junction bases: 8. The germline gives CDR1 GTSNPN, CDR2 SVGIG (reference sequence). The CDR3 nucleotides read TGTGCCTGGAGTACCGGGGGACTAGCGGCTCACAATGAGCAGTTCTTC. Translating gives CAWSTGGLAAHNEQFF.

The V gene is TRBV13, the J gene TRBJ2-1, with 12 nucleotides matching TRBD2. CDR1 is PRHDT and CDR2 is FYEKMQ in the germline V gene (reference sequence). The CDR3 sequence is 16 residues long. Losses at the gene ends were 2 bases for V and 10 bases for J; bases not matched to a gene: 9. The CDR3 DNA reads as TGTGCCAGCAGCTTAAGGGCTAGCGGGAGGGGATGGGAGCAGTTCTTC. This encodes CASSLRASGRGWEQFF.

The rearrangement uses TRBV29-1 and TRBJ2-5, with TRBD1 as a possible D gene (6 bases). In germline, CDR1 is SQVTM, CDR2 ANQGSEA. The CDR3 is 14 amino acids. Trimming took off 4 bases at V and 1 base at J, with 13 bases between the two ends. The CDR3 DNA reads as TGCAGCGTTGGAACAGGGTCGGGCCAAGAGACCCAGTACTTC. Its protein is CSVGTGSGQETQYF.

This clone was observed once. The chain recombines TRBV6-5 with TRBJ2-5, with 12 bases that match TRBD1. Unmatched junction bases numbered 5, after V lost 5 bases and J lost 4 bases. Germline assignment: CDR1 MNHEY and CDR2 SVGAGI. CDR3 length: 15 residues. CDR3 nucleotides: TGTGCCAGCAGTAGGGACAGGGGGCGCGGAGAGACCCAGTACTTC. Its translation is CASSRDRGRGETQYF.

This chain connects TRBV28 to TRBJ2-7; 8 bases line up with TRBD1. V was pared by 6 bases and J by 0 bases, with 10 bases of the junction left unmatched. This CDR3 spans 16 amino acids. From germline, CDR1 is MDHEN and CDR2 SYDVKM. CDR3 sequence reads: CASSLPSGQGSYEQYF. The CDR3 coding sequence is TGTGCCAGCAGCCTCCCCTCAGGACAGGGCTCCTACGAGCAGTACTTC.

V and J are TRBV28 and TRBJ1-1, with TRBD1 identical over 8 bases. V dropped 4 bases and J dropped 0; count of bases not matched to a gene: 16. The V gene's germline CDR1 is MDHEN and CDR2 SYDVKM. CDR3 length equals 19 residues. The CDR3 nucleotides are TGTGCCAGCAGTTCCCCTAAGGGCGGGACAGGCCTCATGAACACTGAAGCTTTCTTT. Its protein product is CASSSPKGGTGLMNTEAFF. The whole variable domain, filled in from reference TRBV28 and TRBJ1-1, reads DVKVTQSSRYLVKRTGEKVFLECVQDMDHENMFWYRQDPGLGLRLIYFSYDVKMKEKGDIPEGYSVSREKKERFSLILESASTNQTSMYLCASSSPKGGTGLMNTEAFFGQGTRLTVV.

The CDR3 loop is CARLDRGNSPLHF. The DNA of the CDR3 is TGCGCCAGATTGGACAGGGGTAATTCACCCCTCCACTTT. V and J are TRBV5-1 and TRBJ1-6; the match to TRBD1 covers 9 bases. J lost 6 bases, V lost 8 bases, and 3 bases had no gene match. The CDR3 runs 13 residues. CDR1 and CDR2 (germline): SGHRS, YFSETQ.

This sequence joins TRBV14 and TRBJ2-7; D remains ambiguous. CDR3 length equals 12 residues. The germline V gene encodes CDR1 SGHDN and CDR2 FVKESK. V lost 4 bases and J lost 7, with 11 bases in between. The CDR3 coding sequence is TGTGCCAGCAGCCCTTTATCCGAGGAGCAGTACTTC. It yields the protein CASSPLSEEQYF.

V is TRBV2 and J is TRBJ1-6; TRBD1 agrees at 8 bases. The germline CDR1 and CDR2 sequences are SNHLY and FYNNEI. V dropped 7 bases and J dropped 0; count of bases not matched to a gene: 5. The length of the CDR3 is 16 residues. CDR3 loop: CASMETGGSYNSPLHF. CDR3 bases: TGTGCCAGCATGGAAACAGGGGGCTCCTATAATTCACCCCTCCACTTT.

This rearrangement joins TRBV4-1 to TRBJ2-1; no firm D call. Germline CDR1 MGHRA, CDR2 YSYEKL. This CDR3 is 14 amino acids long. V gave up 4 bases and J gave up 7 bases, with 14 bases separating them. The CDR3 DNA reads TGCGCCAGCAGCCTGACCCTAGATTGGAATGAGCAGTTCTTC. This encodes CASSLTLDWNEQFF.

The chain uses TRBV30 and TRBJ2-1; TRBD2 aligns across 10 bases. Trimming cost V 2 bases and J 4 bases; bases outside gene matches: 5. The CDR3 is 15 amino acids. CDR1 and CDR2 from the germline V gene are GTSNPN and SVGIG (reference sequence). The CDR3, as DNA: TGTGCCTGGAGTCTCCCGGGACTAGCGTACAATGAGCAGTTCTTC. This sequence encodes CAWSLPGLAYNEQFF. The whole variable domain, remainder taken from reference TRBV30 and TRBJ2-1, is SQTIHQWPATLVQPVGSPLSLECTVEGTSNPNLYWYRQAAGRGLQLLFYSVGIGQISSEVPQNLSASRPQDRQFILSSKKLLLSDSGFYLCAWSLPGLAYNEQFFGPGTRLTVL.

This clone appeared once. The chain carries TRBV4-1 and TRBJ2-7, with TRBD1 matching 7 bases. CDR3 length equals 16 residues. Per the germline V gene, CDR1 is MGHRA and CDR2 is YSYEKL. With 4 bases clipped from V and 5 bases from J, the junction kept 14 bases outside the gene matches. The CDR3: CASSRQTGTVDHEQYF. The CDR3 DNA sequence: TGCGCCAGCAGCCGCCAGACCGGGACAGTAGACCACGAGCAGTACTTC.

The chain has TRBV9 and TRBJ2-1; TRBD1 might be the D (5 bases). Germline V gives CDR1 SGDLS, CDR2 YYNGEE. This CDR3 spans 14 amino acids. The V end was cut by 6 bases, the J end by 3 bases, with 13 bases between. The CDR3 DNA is TGTGCCAGCACCCTAAGGGGCGACTACAATGAGCAGTTCTTC. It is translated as CASTLRGDYNEQFF.